Detailed here is one T cell receptor (beta chain). The target antigen is unknown. Profiling relied on immunoSEQ multiplex PCR, and the TCRdb table lists in-frame clones only, not all of them. This sample has about 110,000 clones, with roughly 87% found just once. The source of the sample is a study of T cell responses to AZD1222 COVID-19 vaccine. General observations from the study: Epitopes outside B.1.351 and B.1.1.7 mutated regions reportedly drew nearly half of spike TCRs. Among those given AZD1222, only 6 or 7 were seropositive at baseline. Spike-specific TCR depth and breadth grew after two AZD1222 doses. White British ancestry dominated among donors, who included more females, and clonal diversity was possibly underestimated.

The CDR3 is 15 residues long. CDR1 is SEHNR, CDR2 FQNEAQ, per germline (reference sequence). V shed 4 bases and J 2 bases; nucleotides not matched to a gene: 4. The sequence was obtained from an adult in good health. This specimen was peripheral blood, taken on day 0 of AZD1222 vaccination. V and J are TRBV7-9 and TRBJ2-7; 11 positions agree with TRBD2. The DNA of the CDR3 is TGTGCCAGCAGCTCGACTAGCGGGACAGCCTACGAGCAGTACTTC. It translates to CASSSTSGTAYEQYF.